Listed below are T cell receptor beta chains from one sample, sequenced in a study of blood T cell repertoires in COVID-19. Using immunoSEQ multiplex PCR, the repertoire was profiled, and TCRdb retains in-frame clones only, with some absent. Altogether about 250,000 clones are present, approximately 85% being singletons, with the ten largest covering around 5.5%. Sequencing was carried out using peripheral blood. The source is a man over 45 with COVID-19, enrolled during active disease. The CDR3 runs from the conserved cysteine through the conserved F or W. The order of the fields is clone size, V gene, D gene, J gene, CDR3 DNA, CDR3 protein. A D gene is named only where the DNA matches it firmly. The size field is filled for only some rows; it gives once, few, many or a size class.

abundance: once
v_gene: TRBV5-1
d_gene: TRBD2
j_gene: TRBJ2-1
CDR3nt: TGCGCCAGCAGCTTGGTTAGCGGGGGAACCTACAATGAGCAGTTCTTC
CDR3aa: CASSLVSGGTYNEQFF

abundance: NA
v_gene: TRBV9
d_gene: NA
j_gene: TRBJ1-1
CDR3nt: TGTGCCAGCAGCGTAGCCCCACAGGTGAACACTGAAGCTTTCTTT
CDR3aa: CASSVAPQVNTEAFF

abundance: NA
v_gene: TRBV11-2
d_gene: TRBD1
j_gene: TRBJ2-2
CDR3nt: TGTGCCAGCAGCTTAGTGCCGACAGGGTTTTCCGGGGAGCTGTTTTTT
CDR3aa: CASSLVPTGFSGELFF

abundance: NA
v_gene: TRBV27
d_gene: NA
j_gene: TRBJ2-7
CDR3nt: TGTGCCAGCAACTTTCCCGAGCAGTACTTC
CDR3aa: CASNFPEQYF

abundance: NA
v_gene: TRBV5-5
d_gene: NA
j_gene: TRBJ2-2
CDR3nt: TGTGCCAGCAGCACGGGACTCCCAACCGGGGAGCTGTTTTTT
CDR3aa: CASSTGLPTGELFF

abundance: once
v_gene: TRBV21-1
d_gene: NA
j_gene: TRBJ1-2
CDR3nt: TGTGCCAGCAGCAAAACTAGGTCCCGTTTTGGCTACACCTTC
CDR3aa: CASSKTRSRFGYTF

abundance: NA
v_gene: TRBV6-5
d_gene: NA
j_gene: TRBJ1-3
CDR3nt: TGTGCCAGCAGTTTACAGGGAAGGGGAAACACCATATATTTT
CDR3aa: CASSLQGRGNTIYF

abundance: few
v_gene: TRBV20-1
d_gene: NA
j_gene: TRBJ2-5
CDR3nt: TGCAGTGCTAGCCCAGAAGAGACCCAGTACTTC
CDR3aa: CSASPEETQYF

abundance: NA
v_gene: TRBV28
d_gene: TRBD1
j_gene: TRBJ1-2
CDR3nt: TGTGCCAGCAGAACCCTCGGGACAGTCTATGGCTACACCTTC
CDR3aa: CASRTLGTVYGYTF

abundance: NA
v_gene: TRBV19
d_gene: NA
j_gene: TRBJ2-5
CDR3nt: TGTGCCAGTAGTATAGCCCCGGGAGAGACCCAGTACTTC
CDR3aa: CASSIAPGETQYF

abundance: NA
v_gene: TRBV7-7
d_gene: NA
j_gene: TRBJ2-3
CDR3nt: TGTGCTAGCAGCTTAAGCCCTTCTTCACTTGATACGCAGTATTTT
CDR3aa: CASSLSPSSLDTQYF

abundance: NA
v_gene: TRBV5-1
d_gene: NA
j_gene: TRBJ2-7
CDR3nt: TGCGCCAGCAGCTCTACCAATAACGAGCAGTACTTC
CDR3aa: CASSSTNNEQYF

abundance: NA
v_gene: TRBV6-1
d_gene: TRBD1
j_gene: TRBJ1-5
CDR3nt: TGTGCCAGCAGTGAAGCGCCAGCAGGGGGTAGCAATCAGCCCCAGCATTTT
CDR3aa: CASSEAPAGGSNQPQHF

abundance: NA
v_gene: TRBV7-8
d_gene: TRBD2
j_gene: TRBJ2-1
CDR3nt: TGTGCCAGCAGCCTGCGGGGGGCACCCTACAATGAGCAGTTCTTC
CDR3aa: CASSLRGAPYNEQFF

abundance: NA
v_gene: TRBV14
d_gene: NA
j_gene: TRBJ2-3
CDR3nt: TGTGCCAGCAGCCAAGGGGGCGGATCTACTAGCACAGATACGCAGTATTTT
CDR3aa: CASSQGGGSTSTDTQYF

abundance: NA
v_gene: TRBV7-2
d_gene: TRBD1
j_gene: TRBJ1-1
CDR3nt: TGTGCCAGCAGCTTCTCAGGGGGCGAAAGCACTGAAGCTTTCTTT
CDR3aa: CASSFSGGESTEAFF

abundance: NA
v_gene: TRBV11-1
d_gene: NA
j_gene: TRBJ2-7
CDR3nt: TGTGCCAGCAGAAGTGACAGGACCTACGAGCAGTACTTC
CDR3aa: CASRSDRTYEQYF

abundance: NA
v_gene: TRBV11-2
d_gene: NA
j_gene: TRBJ2-3
CDR3nt: TGTGCCAGCACCTCAGGCGCGGCCCAGAGGGCAGATACGCAGTATTTT
CDR3aa: CASTSGAAQRADTQYF

abundance: few
v_gene: TRBV5-5
d_gene: TRBD1
j_gene: TRBJ1-6
CDR3nt: TGTGCCAGCAGCTTGGTCCCGGACAGGGTTTCACCCCTCCACTTT
CDR3aa: CASSLVPDRVSPLHF

abundance: NA
v_gene: TRBV20-1
d_gene: TRBD1
j_gene: TRBJ1-1
CDR3nt: TGCAGTGCTAGTAATCTCTGGGACAGGATGAACACTGAAGCTTTCTTT
CDR3aa: CSASNLWDRMNTEAFF

abundance: NA
v_gene: TRBV5-4
d_gene: NA
j_gene: TRBJ2-2
CDR3nt: TGTGCCAGCAGCCCTTTGGAGCGGGCCCACACCGGGGAGCTGTTTTTT
CDR3aa: CASSPLERAHTGELFF

abundance: NA
v_gene: TRBV19
d_gene: NA
j_gene: TRBJ1-4
CDR3nt: TGTGCCAGTAGTGCTACGAACGGGGGGCTGTTCGAAAAACTGTTTTTT
CDR3aa: CASSATNGGLFEKLFF

abundance: once
v_gene: TRBV5-1
d_gene: NA
j_gene: TRBJ2-5
CDR3nt: TGCGCCAGCAGTGGGGGGTCGGAGACCCAGTACTTC
CDR3aa: CASSGGSETQYF

abundance: NA
v_gene: TRBV4-3
d_gene: TRBD1
j_gene: TRBJ2-7
CDR3nt: TGCGCGGAGAAGTGGGACAGGGTGGCCGAGCAGTACTTC
CDR3aa: CAEKWDRVAEQYF

abundance: once
v_gene: TRBV18
d_gene: TRBD1
j_gene: TRBJ2-6
CDR3nt: TGTGCCAGCTCACCCCTGGGACAGGGGGTTCCGACCGGGGCCAACGTCCTGACTTTC
CDR3aa: CASSPLGQGVPTGANVLTF

abundance: once
v_gene: TRBV19
d_gene: NA
j_gene: TRBJ1-2
CDR3nt: TGTGCCAGTAAGGTGCGGGGCGGCTATGGCTACACCTTC
CDR3aa: CASKVRGGYGYTF

abundance: NA
v_gene: TRBV28
d_gene: TRBD1
j_gene: TRBJ2-7
CDR3nt: TGTGCCAGCAGTTTACCGGGACAGGGGTTCCCCTACGAGCAGTACTTC
CDR3aa: CASSLPGQGFPYEQYF

abundance: NA
v_gene: TRBV4-1
d_gene: NA
j_gene: TRBJ2-3
CDR3nt: TGCGCCAGCAGCCAAGGGGCCAGGCAGTGGACAGATACGCAGTATTTT
CDR3aa: CASSQGARQWTDTQYF

abundance: NA
v_gene: TRBV30
d_gene: NA
j_gene: TRBJ2-7
CDR3nt: TGTGCCTGGAGTGTGGGGACACTCTACGAGCAGTACTTC
CDR3aa: CAWSVGTLYEQYF

abundance: NA
v_gene: TRBV5-1
d_gene: TRBD2
j_gene: TRBJ2-1
CDR3nt: TGCGCCAGCAGGGTAGCGGGGGTTTTTGAGCAGTTCTTC
CDR3aa: CASRVAGVFEQFF

abundance: few
v_gene: TRBV30
d_gene: NA
j_gene: TRBJ1-6
CDR3nt: TGTGCCTGGAGTCTCGGCTATAATTCACCCCTCCACTTT
CDR3aa: CAWSLGYNSPLHF

abundance: NA
v_gene: TRBV24-1
d_gene: TRBD1
j_gene: TRBJ2-7
CDR3nt: TGTGCCACCAGTGACCAGACAGGGGGCGACGAGCAGTACTTC
CDR3aa: CATSDQTGGDEQYF

abundance: NA
v_gene: TRBV4-1
d_gene: TRBD2
j_gene: TRBJ2-5
CDR3nt: TGCGCCAGCAGCCGGAGACTAGCGGGGGGGCGGGAAGAGACCCAGTACTTC
CDR3aa: CASSRRLAGGREETQYF

abundance: NA
v_gene: TRBV2
d_gene: TRBD1
j_gene: TRBJ2-5
CDR3nt: TGTGCCAGCACCCTACAGGGGGCTCGAGGGGAGACCCAGTACTTC
CDR3aa: CASTLQGARGETQYF

abundance: NA
v_gene: TRBV10-3
d_gene: NA
j_gene: TRBJ2-7
CDR3nt: TGTGCCATCAGTGATAATAAAGGGGTCCTCTACGAGCAGTACTTC
CDR3aa: CAISDNKGVLYEQYF

abundance: NA
v_gene: TRBV30
d_gene: NA
j_gene: TRBJ2-3
CDR3nt: TGTGCCTGGAGTGTAGCGGCACGGAGCACAGATACGCAGTATTTT
CDR3aa: CAWSVAARSTDTQYF

abundance: NA
v_gene: TRBV5-5
d_gene: NA
j_gene: TRBJ1-2
CDR3nt: TGTGCCAGCAGCCTATCCCACAGTCCTTCCTATGGCTACACCTTC
CDR3aa: CASSLSHSPSYGYTF

abundance: NA
v_gene: TRBV2
d_gene: NA
j_gene: TRBJ1-5
CDR3nt: TGTGCCAGCAGCCAAACCAACAGGGTTTGGCAGCCCCAGCATTTT
CDR3aa: CASSQTNRVWQPQHF

abundance: NA
v_gene: TRBV28
d_gene: NA
j_gene: TRBJ2-5
CDR3nt: TGTGCCAGCGAAGGCTTAGGGGCGTACCAAGAGACCCAGTACTTC
CDR3aa: CASEGLGAYQETQYF

abundance: NA
v_gene: TRBV7-8
d_gene: NA
j_gene: TRBJ1-5
CDR3nt: TGTGCCAGCAGCCCGGCGTCAGTCGGGGTTACCAATCAGCCCCAGCATTTT
CDR3aa: CASSPASVGVTNQPQHF

abundance: NA
v_gene: TRBV29-1
d_gene: TRBD1
j_gene: TRBJ1-1
CDR3nt: TGCAGCGCCGAACCGACAGGGGTCGGCCTGAACACTGAAGCTTTCTTT
CDR3aa: CSAEPTGVGLNTEAFF

abundance: NA
v_gene: TRBV2
d_gene: TRBD2
j_gene: TRBJ2-7
CDR3nt: TGTGCCAGCAGTTCGGGGCCTCCGGCTAGCGGATACTACGAGCAGTACTTC
CDR3aa: CASSSGPPASGYYEQYF

abundance: NA
v_gene: TRBV9
d_gene: NA
j_gene: TRBJ1-3
CDR3nt: TGTGCCAGCAGCGTAGGGGAAGGGGGACCCTATTTT
CDR3aa: CASSVGEGGPYF

abundance: NA
v_gene: TRBV6-2/TRBV6-3
d_gene: NA
j_gene: TRBJ1-1
CDR3nt: TGTGCCAGCAGTTACCCACAGACAGGGAACACTGAAGCTTTCTTT
CDR3aa: CASSYPQTGNTEAFF

abundance: NA
v_gene: TRBV10-3
d_gene: NA
j_gene: TRBJ1-2
CDR3nt: TGTGCCATCAGTGGACCTAACAGGGACTATGGCTACACCTTC
CDR3aa: CAISGPNRDYGYTF

abundance: NA
v_gene: TRBV4-1
d_gene: TRBD1
j_gene: TRBJ1-1
CDR3nt: TGCGCCAGCAGCCAGGAAATATCTTCCACAGGGGGCACTGAAGCTTTCTTT
CDR3aa: CASSQEISSTGGTEAFF